Listed below are T cell receptor beta chains from one sample, sequenced in a study of T cell repertoires in cytomegalovirus infection. These receptors are not linked to any known antigen. MiXCR was run by TCRdb on the reads, yielding one entry per CDR3 protein. The sample shows about 110,000 distinct CDR3 sequences, about 30% of them seen only once. The source was CD8+ T cells from cultured PBMCs, collected from culture after CMV antigen stimulation. The receptors were sampled from a human donor in good health (CMV status not recorded). Some clones in this sample may be carry-over from other donors' samples. Each CDR3 is given with its conserved first and last residue. The D gene is left open where the match is weak. Clone sizes are given selectively: once, few, many, or a class where the clone is expanded.

>TRBJ2-5|few|TRBV12-3/TRBV12-4|-
TGTGCCAGCAGCGCAGCGGACCAAGAGACCCAGTACTTC
CASSAADQETQYF
>TRBJ2-3|few|TRBV4-1|TRBD2
TGCGCCAGCAGCCAAACCGGACTAGCGGGGGCCCTTCGGAGGCCCCTAGATACGCAGTATTTT
CASSQTGLAGALRRPLDTQYF
>TRBJ2-1|many|TRBV12-3/TRBV12-4|-
TGTGCCAGCAGTGAGTGGGGGGTAAACAATGAGCAGTTCTTC
CASSEWGVNNEQFF
>TRBJ1-1|-|TRBV15|-
TGTGCCACCAGCAGAGATAAGGGGCTGAACACTGAAGCTTTCTTT
CATSRDKGLNTEAFF
>TRBJ1-1|few|TRBV7-8|TRBD1
TGTGCCAGCAGCAATAACCGGGACAGCTACACTGAAGCTTTCTTT
CASSNNRDSYTEAFF
>TRBJ2-2|-|TRBV19|TRBD2
TGTGCCAGTAGTATCCTAGCGGGGGCGGACACCGGGGAGCTGTTTTTT
CASSILAGADTGELFF
>TRBJ1-1|many|TRBV14|-
TGTGCCAGCAGCCAAGAACATGGCTCGGTTGAAGCTTTCTTT
CASSQEHGSVEAFF
>TRBJ1-1|few|TRBV9|-
TGTGCCAGCAGCGTAGGGATTTCAGGGGAAGGCACTGAAGCTTTCTTT
CASSVGISGEGTEAFF
>TRBJ2-7|few|TRBV27|TRBD1
TGTGCCAGCAGTTTGGGACAGGACTACGAGCAGTACTTC
CASSLGQDYEQYF
>TRBJ1-3|-|TRBV11-2|-
TGTGCCAGCAGTCTGGTCTCTGGAAACACCATATATTTT
CASSLVSGNTIYF
>TRBJ2-5|few|TRBV7-8|TRBD2
TGTGCCAGCAGCTTGGACGGACTAGCGGGGTGGGAGACCCAGTACTTC
CASSLDGLAGWETQYF
>TRBJ1-6|few|TRBV4-1|TRBD1
TGCGCCAGCAGCCAAGACGGTCCAGGGGGCAAGACGGATTCACCCCTCCACTTT
CASSQDGPGGKTDSPLHF
>TRBJ2-7|-|TRBV28|-
TGTGCCAGCAGTCAACTTGGGACCTACAACGAGCAGTACTTC
CASSQLGTYNEQYF
>TRBJ1-1|-|TRBV12-3/TRBV12-4|-
TGTGCCAGCAGTTTAGGGGGGTCCCTAGTCTCTGAAGCTTTCTTT
CASSLGGSLVSEAFF
>TRBJ2-1|once|TRBV15|-
TGTGCCACCAGCAGGACGGCAAGCTCCTACAATGAGCAGTTCTTC
CATSRTASSYNEQFF
>TRBJ1-6|-|TRBV3-1|TRBD1
TGTGCCAGCAGCCAGACAGGGGGCGAGTCACCCCTCCACTTT
CASSQTGGESPLHF
>TRBJ2-1|-|TRBV4-1|-
TGCGCCAGCAGCCGAACAGGGTACAATGAGCAGTTCTTC
CASSRTGYNEQFF
>TRBJ2-3|-|TRBV6-1|TRBD2
TGTGCCAGCAGTGAATGGCTAGCGGGGCGGACAGATACGCAGTATTTT
CASSEWLAGRTDTQYF
>TRBJ1-1|-|TRBV7-6|-
TGTGCCAGCAGCTTGACGGACACAAACACTGAAGCTTTCTTT
CASSLTDTNTEAFF
>TRBJ2-3|-|TRBV7-9|-
TGTGCCAGCAGCCCCCCGGTCCTCCCCGATACGCAGTATTTT
CASSPPVLPDTQYF
>TRBJ1-2|-|TRBV5-3|TRBD1
TGTGCCAGCAGCTTGGCGGACAGGACAAACTATGGCTACACCTTC
CASSLADRTNYGYTF
>TRBJ2-1|-|TRBV9|TRBD2
TGTGCCAGCAGCGTAGTGCAAGCGGGGGGGATCAATGAGCAGTTCTTC
CASSVVQAGGINEQFF